A single sample is the source of the 27 T cell receptor beta chains below, sequenced in a study of blood T cell dynamics during melanoma immunotherapy. Sequencing was performed with immunoSEQ multiplex PCR; in TCRdb, only in-frame clones are kept and a portion is missing. The sample has about 4,400 clones, roughly 96% seen once. Stated time point: pre-treatment baseline. Specimen: effector memory CD8+ T cells from blood, collected from a patient treated with checkpoint blockade. These TCRs come from a human donor with melanoma.

This chain connects TRBV7-9 to TRBJ2-5; the D is unclear. The CDR3 runs 13 residues. Germline V CDR1 and CDR2: SEHNR, FQNEAQ (reference sequence). The V end lost 0 bases, the J end lost 1 base, and 3 bases lay between the germline ends. The CDR3 reads CASSLALQETQYF. The CDR3 DNA sequence: TGTGCCAGCAGCTTAGCCCTCCAAGAGACCCAGTACTTC.

The chain combines TRBV4-1 with TRBJ2-1; 10 bases match TRBD1. This CDR3 has 14 residues. From germline, CDR1 is MGHRA and CDR2 YSYEKL. The V segment lost 3 bases and the J segment 7 bases; nucleotides outside the gene matches: 3. Written as DNA, the CDR3 is TGCGCCAGCAGCCAGGGACAGGGGTATAATGAGCAGTTCTTC. This sequence encodes CASSQGQGYNEQFF.

The chain couples TRBV19 to TRBJ1-4, with 7 bases aligning to TRBD1. The V and J ends lost 3 bases and 8 bases, in that order; junction bases with no gene match: 3. Per germline, CDR1 LNHDA and CDR2 SQIVND (reference sequence). The CDR3 totals 13 residues. The CDR3 loop is CASSIQGVEKLFF. CDR3 in DNA: TGTGCCAGTAGTATCCAGGGGGTCGAAAAACTGTTTTTT. Looking up the rest from reference TRBV19 and TRBJ1-4 gives the full variable domain: DGGITQSPKYLFRKEGQNVTLSCEQNLNHDAMYWYRQDPGQGLRLIYYSQIVNDFQKGDIAEGYSVSREKKESFPLTVTSAQKNPTAFYLCASSIQGVEKLFFGSGTQLSVL.

The rearrangement links TRBV15 to TRBJ2-1; 10 bases line up with TRBD2. Germline V gene sequence: CDR1 LNHNV, CDR2 YYDKDF (reference sequence). Unmatched junction bases numbered 4, after V lost 4 bases and J lost 4 bases. The CDR3 extends over 15 amino acids. The CDR3 region has the DNA TGTGCCACCAGCACCGGGACTAGCGAGTACAATGAGCAGTTCTTC. Protein: CATSTGTSEYNEQFF.

The chain joins TRBV9 to TRBJ2-2; possibly TRBD2 for D (5 bases). V gave up 1 base and J gave up 6 bases, with 16 bases separating them. Germline CDR1 and CDR2: SGDLS and YYNGEE. The CDR3 consists of 16 residues. The CDR3 coding sequence is TGTGCCAGCAGCGTAAGTATTTGGACTTACCCCGGGGAGCTGTTTTTT. Translating it yields CASSVSIWTYPGELFF.

The CDR3 DNA reads TGTGCCAGCAGTTACTATCAGGGGAACGAGCAGTACTTC. Translation gives CASSYYQGNEQYF. V gene TRBV6-6 combines with J gene TRBJ2-7; D is possibly TRBD1 (6 bases). The CDR3 is 13 residues long. The V end was cut by 1 base, the J end by 5 bases, with 9 bases between. Germline V gene lookup returns CDR1 MNHNY and CDR2 SVGAGI (reference sequence).

As DNA, the CDR3 is TGTGCCACCAGCAGAAGAGGACAGGGGAACTATGGCTACACCTTC. Translating gives CATSRRGQGNYGYTF. V usage is TRBV15 and J usage is TRBJ1-2, with 9 bases that match TRBD1. Germline assignment: CDR1 LNHNV and CDR2 YYDKDF (reference sequence). V shed 2 bases and J 2 bases; nucleotides not matched to a gene: 3. The CDR3 runs to 15 residues.

The chain is built from TRBV5-1 and TRBJ2-7, with unresolved D. The germline V and J ends were trimmed by 2 bases and 7 bases, with 10 bases remaining between them. Germline CDR1 is SGHRS and CDR2 is YFSETQ. The CDR3 has 12 amino acids. CDR3: CASSFNTQEQYF. DNA for the CDR3: TGCGCCAGCAGCTTTAATACCCAAGAGCAGTACTTC. Full variable domain (missing parts from reference TRBV5-1 and TRBJ2-7): KAGVTQTPRYLIKTRGQQVTLSCSPISGHRSVSWYQQTPGQGLQFLFEYFSETQRNKGNFPGRFSGRQFSNSRSEMNVSTLELGDSALYLCASSFNTQEQYFGPGTRLTVT.

The J gene is TRBJ1-2, the V gene TRBV9; a weak D match, TRBD1 (5 bases). V lost 0 bases and J 0 bases, leaving 9 bases between the germline ends. The CDR3 contains 15 residues. CDR1 is SGDLS, CDR2 YYNGEE, per germline. The CDR3 is CASSVGGTSNYGYTF. In nucleotides, the CDR3 is TGTGCCAGCAGCGTAGGAGGGACGTCTAACTATGGCTACACCTTC.

This chain connects TRBV6-5 to TRBJ1-3, with D tentatively TRBD1 (5 bases). Germline V gene data show CDR1 as MNHEY and CDR2 as SVGAGI. The V end was cut by 6 bases, the J end by 2 bases, with 8 bases between. This CDR3 has 13 amino acids. CDR3 coding DNA: TGTGCCAGCAGCTCGACAGCTGGAAACACCATATATTTT. Protein product: CASSSTAGNTIYF.

The chain employs TRBV9 and TRBJ2-3; maybe TRBD1 (6 bases). Trimming stripped 4 bases from V and 4 bases from J, with 13 bases between. Germline V gene sequence: CDR1 SGDLS, CDR2 YYNGEE. The CDR3 totals 14 residues. CDR3 coding DNA: TGTGCCAGCAGCCCCCGCAGGGGAGCAGATACGCAGTATTTT. Its translation: CASSPRRGADTQYF.

The chain uses TRBV11-2 and TRBJ1-4, with 7 bases lining up with TRBD1. Looked up from germline, CDR1 is SGHAT and CDR2 is FQNNGV. J lost 8 bases, V lost 6 bases, and 12 bases had no gene match. The CDR3 consists of 15 residues. DNA of the CDR3: TGTGCCAGCAGTTCCGTCGGGACAGCGCAAGAAAAACTGTTTTTT. It specifies CASSSVGTAQEKLFF.

V gene TRBV5-4 combines with J gene TRBJ2-3; 8 bases map to TRBD2. Germline CDR1 reads SGHNT; CDR2 reads YYREEE (reference sequence). This CDR3 spans 15 amino acids. The V segment lost 4 bases and the J segment 0 bases; nucleotides outside the gene matches: 4. The CDR3 DNA sequence: TGTGCCAGCAGCCCAAGCGGGAGTAGCACAGATACGCAGTATTTT. Translated, it gives CASSPSGSSTDTQYF.

Concerning this clone: A read error may produce the germline difference seen at one junction end. The gene calls are TRBV7-2 and TRBJ1-5, with D unclear. The CDR3 contains 14 residues. Germline V lookup: CDR1 SGHTA, CDR2 FQGNSA. The CDR3 reads CANSLVRHNQPQHF. The CDR3 region has the DNA TGTGCCAACAGCTTAGTAAGGCACAATCAGCCCCAGCATTTT.

The J gene is TRBJ2-7, the V gene TRBV10-1; D is uncertain. Trimming stripped 11 bases from V and 2 bases from J, with 10 bases between. In germline, CDR1 is WNHNN, CDR2 SYGVQD (reference sequence). This CDR3 contains 11 residues. The CDR3 sequence: CAPGAAYEQYF. The CDR3 region has the DNA TGCGCCCCCGGTGCAGCCTACGAGCAGTACTTC.

On this clone itself: Other DNA sequences of this sample code for an identical CDR3. The V call is TRBV7-9, the J call TRBJ1-2; 10 bases line up with TRBD1. Germline CDR1 SEHNR, CDR2 FQNEAQ (reference sequence). The CDR3 has 17 residues. J gave up 3 bases and V 5 bases, and 12 bases lay outside the gene matches. The CDR3 bases are TGTGCCAGCAGCCCCGTGGGACAGGGGTGGCTAGACTATGGCTACACCTTC. Protein product: CASSPVGQGWLDYGYTF. The full variable domain, in which reference TRBV7-9 and TRBJ1-2 provide the parts outside the CDR3, is DTGVSQNPRHKITKRGQNVTFRCDPISEHNRLYWYRQTLGQGPEFLTYFQNEAQLEKSRLLSDRFSAERPKGSFSTLEIQRTEQGDSAMYLCASSPVGQGWLDYGYTFGSGTRLTVV.

J is TRBJ2-7 and V is TRBV5-5; D is ambiguous. This CDR3 is built from 13 residues. V was cut by 1 base and J by 4 bases, with 9 bases left in between. The germline V gene has CDR1 SGHKS and CDR2 YYEKEE (reference sequence). CDR3 loop: CASSLTVTYEQYF. As DNA, the CDR3 is TGTGCCAGCAGCTTGACAGTTACTTACGAGCAGTACTTC.

This chain links TRBV4-1 with TRBJ2-7, with 7 nucleotides matching TRBD2. V gave up 4 bases and J gave up 2 bases; unmatched junction bases: 5. The CDR3 extends over 14 amino acids. Germline assignment: CDR1 MGHRA and CDR2 YSYEKL. The CDR3 sequence: CASSPQLAAYEQYF. The CDR3 nucleotides are TGCGCCAGCAGCCCCCAGCTAGCGGCCTACGAGCAGTACTTC.

The rearrangement links TRBV9 to TRBJ2-3, with TRBD2 identical over 13 bases. CDR1 is SGDLS and CDR2 is YYNGEE in the germline V gene. This CDR3 has 18 residues. Trimming took 4 bases from V and 6 from J; bases not matched to a gene: 14. CDR3 amino acids: CASSTPTSGRTPGDTQYF. The DNA of the CDR3 is TGTGCCAGCAGCACCCCGACTAGCGGGAGGACCCCCGGGGATACGCAGTATTTT.

This chain connects TRBV11-2 to TRBJ1-3, with D unresolved. Trimming took off 5 bases at V and 0 bases at J, with 17 bases between the two ends. CDR1 is SGHAT, CDR2 FQNNGV, per germline. There are 17 residues in the CDR3. Here the CDR3 DNA reads TGTGCCAGCAGCGCAACCGTACACGAGAGCTCTGGAAACACCATATATTTT. The encoded protein is CASSATVHESSGNTIYF.

On this clone itself: The junction differs from germline at one of its ends, possibly a read error. The V and J genes are TRBV11-2 and TRBJ2-5; D could derive from TRBD1 or TRBD2 (5 bases each). The CDR3 is made up of 12 amino acids. Germline values: CDR1 SGHAT, CDR2 FQNNGV. CDR3 DNA: TGTGCCGGCAGCTTAGGTCAGATGGGACCGTACTTC. It specifies CAGSLGQMGPYF.

This chain uses TRBV7-9 with TRBJ1-5; D unclear. The germline V and J ends were trimmed by 1 base and 8 bases, with 6 bases remaining between them. The CDR3 extends over 12 amino acids. Germline V lookup: CDR1 SEHNR, CDR2 FQNEAQ (reference sequence). CDR3 sequence: CASSLEWEPQHF. The CDR3 nucleotides read TGTGCCAGCAGCTTAGAATGGGAGCCCCAGCATTTT.

CDR3 in DNA: TGTGCCAGCAGCTTGACTAGCGGCGGCTCCTACGAGCAGTACTTC. Its protein is CASSLTSGGSYEQYF. This chain joins TRBV7-8 and TRBJ2-7, with 9 bases matching TRBD2. Germline values: CDR1 SGHVS, CDR2 FQNEAQ. V dropped 3 bases and J dropped 0; count of bases not matched to a gene: 3. This CDR3 has 15 residues. Full variable domain (outside the CDR3, taken from reference TRBV7-8 and TRBJ2-7): GAGVSQSPRYKVAKRGQDVALRCDPISGHVSLFWYQQALGQGPEFLTYFQNEAQLDKSGLPSDRFFAERPEGSVSTLKIQRTQQEDSAVYLCASSLTSGGSYEQYFGPGTRLTVT.

This chain links TRBV6-5 with TRBJ2-7, with a weak D call TRBD2 (6 bases). CDR3 length: 14 residues. V lost 2 bases to trimming and J lost 6 bases, with 14 bases between them. In germline, CDR1 is MNHEY, CDR2 SVGAGI. CDR3 sequence: CASSYTGEFGEQYF. In DNA form, the CDR3 reads TGTGCCAGCAGTTACACGGGAGAGTTCGGCGAGCAGTACTTC.

The V call is TRBV28, the J call TRBJ2-7; unclear D gene. Looked up from germline, CDR1 is MDHEN and CDR2 is SYDVKM. V lost 3 bases to trimming and J lost 1 base, with 4 bases between them. The CDR3 length is 12 residues. CDR3: CASSFLSYEQYF. In DNA, the CDR3 is TGTGCCAGCAGTTTCCTTTCCTACGAGCAGTACTTC.

The rearrangement uses TRBV27 and TRBJ2-7, with TRBD1 matching over 9 bases. Germline trimming cut 8 bases from V and 1 base from J; bases unmatched to any gene: 3. This CDR3 has 13 amino acids. From germline, CDR1 is MNHEY and CDR2 SMNVEV (reference sequence). As DNA, the CDR3 is TGTGCCAGCCGCGGGACAGGGTCCTACGAGCAGTACTTC. Protein product: CASRGTGSYEQYF.

This rearrangement joins TRBV9 to TRBJ2-3; 8 nucleotides agree with TRBD1. CDR1 is SGDLS, CDR2 YYNGEE, per germline. After removal of 3 bases from V and 4 bases from J, the junction contained 7 bases not matched to a gene. The CDR3 totals 15 residues. The CDR3 coding sequence is TGTGCCAGCAGCGGCGGCAGGGGGCGCGCAGATACGCAGTATTTT. Amino acids: CASSGGRGRADTQYF.